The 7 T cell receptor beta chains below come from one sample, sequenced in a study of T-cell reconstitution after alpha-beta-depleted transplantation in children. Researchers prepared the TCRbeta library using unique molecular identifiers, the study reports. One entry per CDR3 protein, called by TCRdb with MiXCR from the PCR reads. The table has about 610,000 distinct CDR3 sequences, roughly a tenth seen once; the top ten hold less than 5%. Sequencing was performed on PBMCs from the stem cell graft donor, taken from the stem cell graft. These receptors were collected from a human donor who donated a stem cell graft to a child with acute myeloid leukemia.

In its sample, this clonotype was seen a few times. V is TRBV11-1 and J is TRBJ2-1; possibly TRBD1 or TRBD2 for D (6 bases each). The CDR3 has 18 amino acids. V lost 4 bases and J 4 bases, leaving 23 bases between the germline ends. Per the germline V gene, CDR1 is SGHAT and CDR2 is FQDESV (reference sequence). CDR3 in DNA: TGTGCCAGCAGCTCGGCCGCCCAGCGTGGGGGGCTTTACAATGAGCAGTTCTTC. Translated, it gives CASSSAAQRGGLYNEQFF.

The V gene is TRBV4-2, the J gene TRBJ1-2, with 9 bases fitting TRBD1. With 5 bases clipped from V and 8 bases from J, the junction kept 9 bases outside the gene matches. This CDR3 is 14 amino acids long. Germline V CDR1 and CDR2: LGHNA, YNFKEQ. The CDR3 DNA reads TGTGCCAGCAGCACTTCGAGGACAGGGGTAGGCTACACCTTC. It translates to CASSTSRTGVGYTF.

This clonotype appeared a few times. The CDR3 loop reads CSVVRGGEQFF. CDR3 DNA: TGCAGCGTCGTCAGGGGTGGCGAGCAGTTCTTC. This rearrangement joins TRBV29-1 to TRBJ2-1; D is possibly TRBD1 (6 bases). The germline V and J ends were trimmed by 6 bases and 10 bases, with 13 bases remaining between them. Germline loops: CDR1 SQVTM, CDR2 ANQGSEA. The CDR3 totals 11 residues.

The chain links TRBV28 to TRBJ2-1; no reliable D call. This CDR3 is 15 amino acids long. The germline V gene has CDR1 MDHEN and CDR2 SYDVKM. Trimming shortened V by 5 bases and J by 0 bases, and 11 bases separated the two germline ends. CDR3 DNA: TGTGCCAGCAGTCCCCCCAAGAGCTCCTACAATGAGCAGTTCTTC. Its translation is CASSPPKSSYNEQFF.

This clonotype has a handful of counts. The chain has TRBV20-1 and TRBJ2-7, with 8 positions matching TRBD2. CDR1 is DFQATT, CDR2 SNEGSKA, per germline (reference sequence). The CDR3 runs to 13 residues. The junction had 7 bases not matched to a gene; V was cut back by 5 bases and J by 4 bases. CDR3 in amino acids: CSAPGTRGYEQYF. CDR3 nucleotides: TGCAGTGCTCCCGGGACTAGGGGTTACGAGCAGTACTTC.

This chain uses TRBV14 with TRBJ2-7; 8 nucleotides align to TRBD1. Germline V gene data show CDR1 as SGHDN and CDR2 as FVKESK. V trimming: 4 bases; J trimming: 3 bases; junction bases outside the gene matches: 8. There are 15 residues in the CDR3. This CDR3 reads CASSPLTGARYEQYF. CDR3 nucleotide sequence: TGTGCCAGCAGCCCCTTGACAGGGGCACGCTACGAGCAGTACTTC. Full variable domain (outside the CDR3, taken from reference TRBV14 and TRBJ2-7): EAGVTQFPSHSVIEKGQTVTLRCDPISGHDNLYWYRRVMGKEIKFLLHFVKESKQDESGMPNNRFLAERTGGTYSTLKVQPAELEDSGVYFCASSPLTGARYEQYFGPGTRLTVT.

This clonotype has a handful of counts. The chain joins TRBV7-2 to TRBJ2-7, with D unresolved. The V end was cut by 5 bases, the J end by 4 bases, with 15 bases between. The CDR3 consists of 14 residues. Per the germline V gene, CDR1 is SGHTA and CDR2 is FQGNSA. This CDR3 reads CASSPIAALYEQYF. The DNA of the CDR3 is TGTGCCAGCAGCCCCATCGCGGCGCTTTACGAGCAGTACTTC.